The sequence of this T cell receptor beta chain was determined in a study of blood T cells in healthy people across ages. In the study overall: Per two T cells, about one barcoded beta molecule was captured through template switching. Study-wide findings and caveats: PBMC samples, being unsorted, prevented any conclusive comparison of naive and antigen-experienced cells. Estimated diversity across one million T cells was deemed an underestimate. Across samples, TCR beta diversity tracked strongly with naive T cell percentage.

The CDR3 is 17 amino acids. Trimming cost V 6 bases and J 1 base, with 20 bases left between them. It was with a sample-barcoded 5' primer and a J-beta primer mix that a second PCR of about 6 to 12 cycles was run. TCRdb redid the calling of the 5' RACE reads with MiXCR, one entry per CDR3 protein. The sample lists fewer than 900,000 distinct CDR3 sequences, 30% to 45% occurring once. A remark on this clonotype: The antigen remains undetermined.

Sequencing was carried out using blood. The receptor was derived from a young man in good health. The J gene is TRBJ2-3, the V gene TRBV12-3 or TRBV12-4; the D call may be TRBD1 or TRBD2 (5 bases each). The CDR3 loop reads CASRGRGARQRTDTQYF. The DNA for the CDR3 is TGTGCCAGCAGGGGAAGGGGAGCTAGGCAACGCACAGATACGCAGTATTTT.